This T cell receptor beta chain is drawn from a study of blood T cell repertoires in COVID-19. Study in general: The study drew acute and convalescent COVID-19 samples from the United States, Italy and Spain. The cDNA or gDNA used as material had been derived from T cells, B-cell-depleted T cells, or PBMCs.

Produced via immunoSEQ multiplex PCR; TCRdb's table is partial and in-frame only. The sample includes some 50,000 clones, approximately 90% seen only once; the top ten take about 2.7%. The germline V gene encodes CDR1 SGHTS and CDR2 YDEGEE. CDR3 length: 15 amino acids. With 4 bases removed from V and 4 bases from J, the gap between germline ends came to 15 bases. This TCR came from a man older than 75 with acute or convalescent COVID-19. The chain employs TRBV5-8 and TRBJ2-1; D might be TRBD2 (7 bases). Sequences were obtained from peripheral blood. The CDR3: CASSRKGGGYNEQFF. In nucleotides, the CDR3 is TGTGCCAGCAGCCGTAAAGGGGGGGGTTACAATGAGCAGTTCTTC.